The present entry profiles one T cell receptor beta chain with its context. Its antigen is not identified. Genomic DNA of every subset was divided equally among multiple immunoSEQ plates. Profiling relied on immunoSEQ multiplex PCR, and the TCRdb table lists in-frame clones only, not all of them. The table has some 680,000 clones, around four fifths seen once. The data were obtained in a study of shared clonotypes between healthy human individuals. The germline V gene encodes CDR1 MDHEN and CDR2 SYDVKM. The CDR3 extends over 16 amino acids. Trimming cost V 5 bases and J 1 base, with 12 bases left between them. Study-wide results and caveats: The four-donor shared clonotypes exceeded non-shared clonotypes in generation probability, with non-shared ones scoring lower. The small donor group covered limited genetic and exposure diversity.

The chain employs TRBV28 and TRBJ2-6; tentative D call: TRBD1 (6 bases). Sequencing input: memory CD4+ T cells sorted from blood. As for subset: CD45RA-negative fraction. This TCR was sampled from a woman aged 30 to 39 in good health. The CDR3 sequence is CASSPGESSGANVLTF. In nucleotides, the CDR3 is TGTGCCAGCAGTCCAGGGGAATCATCTGGGGCCAACGTCCTGACTTTC.